The rows below give T cell receptor beta chains drawn from one sample of a study of T cell responses to AZD1222 COVID-19 vaccine. Using immunoSEQ multiplex PCR, the repertoire was profiled, and TCRdb retains in-frame clones only, with some absent. Here the sample spans about 83,000 clones, roughly 83% being singletons. This material consisted of peripheral blood, taken on day 0 of AZD1222 vaccination. These receptors all stem from an adult in good health. Both conserved end residues are part of each CDR3. The D gene is left open where the match is weak. The size of a clone is reported for some rows only, either as once, few or many, or as a class for expanded clones.

>TRBJ2-4|-|TRBD1|TRBV15
TGTGCCACCAGCAGGAGGACAGGGAATGGTATAAACATTCAGTACTTC
CATSRRTGNGINIQYF
>TRBJ1-5|-|-|TRBV5-4
TGTGCCAGCAGCTTGGGGCCAAATCAGCCCCAGCATTTT
CASSLGPNQPQHF
>TRBJ1-2|-|-|TRBV9
TGTGCCAGCAGCGGGTCAGGGCTAAATGGCTACACCTTC
CASSGSGLNGYTF
>TRBJ2-1|-|-|TRBV14
TGTGCCAGCAGCCAAGGAGCGGGCCGCCTTTACAATGAGCAGTTCTTC
CASSQGAGRLYNEQFF
>TRBJ2-7|-|-|TRBV13
TGTGCCAGCAGCGTTCGCTACGAGCAGTACTTC
CASSVRYEQYF
>TRBJ1-2|once|-|TRBV27
TGTGCCAGCAGTTTATCGTACAGGAACTATGGCTACACCTTC
CASSLSYRNYGYTF
>TRBJ1-2|-|-|TRBV7-2
TGTGCCAGCAGCTCGTCATCCCGGGAATATGGCTACACCTTC
CASSSSSREYGYTF
>TRBJ1-4|-|TRBD1|TRBV5-1
TGCGCCAGCAGCACTAGACAGGGTGGGGATGAAAAACTGTTTTTT
CASSTRQGGDEKLFF
>TRBJ2-1|-|-|TRBV6-5
TGTGCCAGCAGTTACCTCAGCCGACACAATGAGCAGTTCTTC
CASSYLSRHNEQFF
>TRBJ1-2|-|-|TRBV7-9
TGTGCCAGCAGCCCAACAGGGATGGGTGGCTACACCTTC
CASSPTGMGGYTF
>TRBJ2-7|once|TRBD2|TRBV19
TGTGCCAGTAGTATAGCTACTAGCGGGAGCTCCTACGAGCAGTACTTC
CASSIATSGSSYEQYF
>TRBJ2-3|-|TRBD2|TRBV23-1
TGCGCCAGCAGTCAAGCGGGCCCGGGGGGAAGGACGCAGTATTTT
CASSQAGPGGRTQYF
>TRBJ2-1|-|TRBD2|TRBV5-1
TGCGCCAGCAGCTTGGCCAGCGGGAGCTGGAATGAGCAGTTCTTC
CASSLASGSWNEQFF
>TRBJ1-5|-|-|TRBV5-1
TGCGCCAGCAGCTTGGCAGGTCAGTACAATCAGCCCCAGCATTTT
CASSLAGQYNQPQHF
>TRBJ1-1|once|-|TRBV10-3
TGTGCCATCAGTGGTCACAGGCCGAACACTGAAGCTTTCTTT
CAISGHRPNTEAFF
>TRBJ1-2|once|TRBD1|TRBV30
TGTGCCTGGGTTCGACGGGACAGCTTTAACTATGGCTACACCTTC
CAWVRRDSFNYGYTF
>TRBJ1-6|once|TRBD1|TRBV6-5
TGTGCCAGCACCGCCGACAGGGCCTATAATTCACCCCTCCACTTT
CASTADRAYNSPLHF
>TRBJ1-2|-|-|TRBV30
TGTGCCTGGACTTCGTCCTACGCCTATGGCTACACCTTC
CAWTSSYAYGYTF
>TRBJ1-2|-|-|TRBV27
TGTGCCAGCAGTAGAATAGAATTTGGTGGCTACACCTTC
CASSRIEFGGYTF
>TRBJ1-1|-|-|TRBV12-3/TRBV12-4
TGTGCCAGCAGACCGGGAAGGGGGACTGAAGCTTTCTTT
CASRPGRGTEAFF
>TRBJ1-5|once|TRBD1|TRBV19
TGTGCCAGTAGTATAGAGGACAGGGGCCATCAGCCCCAGCATTTT
CASSIEDRGHQPQHF
>TRBJ1-2|once|-|TRBV3-1/TRBV3-2
TGTGCCAGCAGCCAAGAAGTGGGGGTCAGCGGTCCATATGGCTACACCTTC
CASSQEVGVSGPYGYTF
>TRBJ2-6|-|-|TRBV14
TGTGCCAGCAGCCCCCCCGGAGGACTGGGAGCCTCTGGGGCCAACGTCCTGACTTTC
CASSPPGGLGASGANVLTF
>TRBJ1-5|-|-|TRBV15
TGTGCCACCAGCGACGGCGGACGGTTTGATCAGCCCCAGCATTTT
CATSDGGRFDQPQHF
>TRBJ2-3|-|-|TRBV3-1/TRBV3-2
TGTGCCAGCAGCCCCTCGGACTTAGATACGCAGTATTTT
CASSPSDLDTQYF
>TRBJ1-2|-|-|TRBV4-3
TGCGCCAGCAGCCAAGATCTATCCCGGACAGATCTTTTCTATGGCTACACCTTC
CASSQDLSRTDLFYGYTF
>TRBJ2-2|-|-|TRBV10-2
TGCGCCAGCAGGCGCCCTAACACCGGGGAGCTGTTTTTT
CASRRPNTGELFF
>TRBJ1-6|-|-|TRBV7-3
TGTGCCAGCAGCTTGGGGGGTCAGAGAGATAATTCACCCCTCCACTTT
CASSLGGQRDNSPLHF
>TRBJ1-2|once|-|TRBV18
TGTGCCAGCTCACCAGAGGGTGGGTATGGCTACACCTTC
CASSPEGGYGYTF
>TRBJ2-7|-|-|TRBV15
TGTGCCACCGCAGCCGAAAAAGGGGTTTCCTACGAGCAGTACTTC
CATAAEKGVSYEQYF
>TRBJ1-2|-|-|TRBV18
TGTGCCAGCTCACCTCAGCTCGTTAGTACCGGAGCTAACTATGGCTACACCTTC
CASSPQLVSTGANYGYTF
>TRBJ2-1|-|TRBD1|TRBV7-8
TGTGCCAGCAGCGTGGACAGGGGAGTTGAGCAGTTCTTC
CASSVDRGVEQFF
>TRBJ2-1|-|TRBD2|TRBV19
TGTGCCAGCCGTCCACTAGCGGGACCCAATGAGCAGTTCTTC
CASRPLAGPNEQFF
>TRBJ1-1|-|-|TRBV4-3
TGCGCCAGCAGCCAAGTCAGCCTCAAAAAGGTATTT
CASSQVSLKKVF